This T cell receptor beta chain was recovered during a study of cytomegalovirus exposure and HLA in healthy donors (dated by TCRdb to between 2016 and 2019). For the wider study: An earlier analysis of several hundred of the donors reported 250 to 300 Gb of sequence data and 117 million unique TCR beta sequences from roughly 200 million T cells. Around 300 gigabases of sequencing data and 70 million to 100 million unique TCR sequences were included in an early release covering roughly 600 HLA-typed donors. Of the 398 genotyped donors, around 81% fell in the genetic ancestry cluster associated with self-reported Caucasian donors. The aim of the study was to test whether cataloging public T cell receptors could identify signatures of past pathogen exposure. The study profiled the T cell repertoires of some 610 subjects by immunosequencing and related them to cytomegalovirus serostatus. In addition to the first cohort of hundreds of subjects, a separate validation cohort of about 120 different subjects was used. High-throughput TCR immunosequencing, statistical association of individual TCRs with disease status, and machine learning were combined to predict cytomegalovirus infection status. In a later analysis, previously published TCR beta repertoires from 666 donors were re-analyzed and high-resolution HLA genotyping was added so that TCR occurrence patterns could be studied. Rather than drawing on any new phenotypic data, the later analysis identified candidate immune exposures from TCR beta sequences and the way those sequences occurred across donors. An earlier analysis of around 580 of the donors used high-throughput TCR beta sequencing to judge whether each TCR beta V gene segment behaved as functional or pseudogenic. Donor age, sex, ethnicity and CMV serostatus were compiled together with the repertoire data. Genome-wide SNP genotypes for about 55% of the 666 donors were used in a later genetic analysis, which treated that subset as a discovery cohort. All discovery cohort repertoires had been generated on a single sequencing platform. Class I and class II HLA loci were covered by the typing at four-digit resolution. The number of donors typed differed by locus, with roughly 629-640 for A, B, C, DRB1 and DQB1, around 560 for DQA1, some 570 for DPA1, and 472 for DPB1. About 5 DR-DQ haplotypes were handled as single units for association and clustering, since linkage in the cohort was strong. Among roughly 370 genotyped donors of the cohort, an average of roughly 240,000 unique TCR beta nucleotide sequences were sequenced per donor, around 20% of them non-productive. What the research found in general, with its limitations: Specific HLA alleles were associated with 15,000 to 20,000 TCR beta sequences at a false discovery rate of 0.05 in a later analysis. When HLA alleles, especially DR and DQ, strongly co-occurred, attributing TCR associations to individual alleles was difficult. An earlier analysis of some 560 of the donors showed that most TCR beta V segments appeared in productive rearrangements either about 87% or about 30% of the time, which broadly matched IMGT annotations. In both the original and validation cohorts, the classifier was reported to diagnose cytomegalovirus status with high specificity and sensitivity. In a later analysis, most CMV-associated TCR beta chains were found to appear HLA-restricted, with HLA associations seemingly driven largely by CMV exposure. The authors suggested that the approach could potentially be generalized to other disease states and immunological phenotypes. Correlated functional status among segregating V segments might reflect linkage disequilibrium, but an unknown experimental factor could not be ruled out. The 87-base-pair reads could not distinguish some IMGT-functional V segments, including TRBV6-2 and TRBV6-3, so those segments were excluded. A further reported finding was that TCR beta sequences accurately predicted the HLA-A and HLA-B alleles for most subjects in the first cohort. In vitro tests confirmed that a few of the cytomegalovirus-associated TCR beta chains recognize cytomegalovirus antigens. This cohort had only TCR beta chains sequenced, and the lack of alpha or paired-chain data limited which features could be detected. Compared with the 666-donor mean, donors in an Asian-associated ancestry cluster had fewer N-insertions in productive TCRs, according to a later genetic analysis. While some public TCRs were present in many individuals, most TCR sequences turned up only very rarely across donors. In a later analysis, the rate of TCR association differed among HLA loci, with DRB1 alleles having the most associated TCRs and HLA-C alleles having the fewest. Because HLA typing was unavailable for some donors at each locus, only the typed subset was used in association tests. In a later analysis, HLA-associated TCR beta chains showed more clonal expansion and lower generation probabilities than non-associated chains that were equally common. According to a later analysis, parvovirus B19, influenza, CMV and Epstein-Barr virus appeared linked to several top co-occurrence clusters. Seventeen rarely observed V segments, including chromosome 9 orphons, were excluded from the earlier analysis of about 610 of the donors because counts were too low. The only immune exposure information available for the cohort was CMV serostatus. The study listed 150 to 200 TCR beta chains as associated with cytomegalovirus. A group of highly shared sequence variants was considered likely to be a technical artifact of the sequencing pipeline. The presence/absence analyses assumed that sequencing depth was roughly uniform across donors, and that assumption may not be true. An association between a missense DCLRE1C variant and V-gene and J-gene trimming of TCR beta chains was found in a later genetic analysis and replicated in an independent cohort.

The method was the immunoSEQ multiplex PCR assay. A mixture of 60 forward primers for TCR Vbeta segments and 13 reverse primers for TCR Jbeta segments was used in the multiplex PCR. A multiplex PCR assay on genomic DNA amplified the CDR3 region of rearranged TCR beta genes. On the Illumina HiSeq System, the amplified TCR beta libraries were sequenced as 87-base-pair reads. The study's own analysis went as follows. Across the 670 or so repertoires, a later analysis counted around 80 million unique TCR beta chains, roughly 11 million of which were shared by at least two donors. Raw reads were error-corrected and collapsed into unique sequences by a nearest-neighbor algorithm in which closely related sequences were merged to remove PCR and sequencing errors. To assign V, D and J gene segments, CDR3 sequences were aligned to IMGT reference sequences. For a sequence to be retained, at least a six-nucleotide match to both a V gene segment and a J gene segment was required. A rearrangement counted as productive if the CDR3 had no stop codons and remained in frame with V and J, and every other rearrangement counted as non-productive. Following IMGT convention, CDR3 was defined as the stretch from the second conserved V-encoded cysteine up to the conserved J-encoded phenylalanine. The earlier analysis of approximately 590 of the donors excluded any sequence lacking an unambiguous match to a single V gene segment. In an earlier analysis of around 600 of the donors, V segments were called functional above 56.7% productive rearrangements and were called segregating when the between-donor standard deviation exceeded 5%. To diagnose cytomegalovirus status from the catalog of TCR beta chain sequences, a statistical classification framework was built. A later analysis assigned V and J genes by comparing TCR nucleotide sequences with IMGT/GENE-DB human TR gene sequences. A later analysis assigned CDR3 sequences and most-parsimonious VDJ recombination scenarios with the TCRdist pipeline. In a later analysis, each TCR beta chain was defined by its CDR3 amino acid sequence together with its V-gene family, and reads lacking a unique V-gene family were excluded. In a later analysis, a few hundred highly shared, low-generation-probability nucleotide sequences were removed to address suspected cross-contamination and a sequencing artifact. In a later analysis, a clonal expansion index for each public chain was calculated from normalized within-repertoire ranks of inferred template counts. In a later analysis, generation probabilities were computed with a VDJ recombination model fitted to out-of-frame rearrangements, and the resulting probabilities were checked against IGoR. A later analysis scored TCR-TCR, TCR-HLA and TCR-CMV co-occurrence with hypergeometric tests, applying a repertoire-size bias correction to TCR pairs. A later analysis estimated false discovery rates by permuting HLA or CMV assignments 20 times. In a later analysis, co-occurring TCRs were grouped with DBSCAN, and TCRdist sequence similarity was added when clustering was performed within HLA-allele-positive subsets. For co-occurrence clustering, repertoires with fewer than 30,000 or more than 120,000 public chains were excluded, along with five or six repertoires with anomalous nucleotide sharing. This is the immuneACCESS table as TCRdb keeps it, with only in-frame sequences that have V and J called. A part of the clones is gone; compared with another copy, unresolved V genes explain less than half, and the rest is unexplained. Clone size and the V and J calls come from that table; the DNA yielded D and trimming. The sample contains about 140,000 clones, about 80% of them found a single time. The ten biggest clones cover less than 1.5% of the sample.

The CDR3 sequence holds 15 residues, the cysteine and phenylalanine included. The kept DNA is CDR3 alone, 45 bases in frame from the first base. The germline V gene specifies SGHDT as CDR1 and YYEEEE as CDR2. Relative to germline, V is 0 bases shorter and J is 6 bases shorter, with 13 bases between their ends. This clone was observed a few times. Its binding antigen is unknown. No quality values exist for individual bases; no much larger clone is one base distant. The cohort consisted of some 730 healthy bone marrow donors. At the time of sampling, all cohort members were nominally healthy, though unrecorded immune exposures were likely present. The donor was CMV seropositive and belonged to the group of over 250 seropositive cohort members. Every donor gave a peripheral blood sample, and the peripheral blood mononuclear cells from that sample were used for TCR beta sequencing. Genomic DNA was extracted from the blood cell samples with the Qiagen DNeasy Blood Extraction Kit.

Material for sequencing was PBMCs. This TCR was sampled from a male donor in good health and CMV-seropositive. Rearrangement joined TRBV5-6 to TRBJ1-5, with TRBD1 tentatively as D gene (5 bases match). Here the CDR3 is given as CASSLAVAGLQPQHF. The nucleotide sequence is given as TGTGCCAGCAGCTTGGCCGTCGCAGGGCTTCAGCCCCAGCATTTT.